The source of this TCR beta chain is a study of OX40 agonist ivuxolimab in advanced cancers. Regarding the complete study: Ivuxolimab was an agonistic, fully human IgG2 monoclonal antibody directed against OX40 (CD134), a costimulatory receptor. The paper describes the monotherapy dose-escalation part (N ≈ 51 patients) of the phase I trial of ivuxolimab. The purpose of peripheral TCRbeta sequencing was to test whether ivuxolimab changed TCR sequence diversity and led to clonal T-cell expansion. Intravenous ivuxolimab was administered to patients every 2 weeks at six dose levels: 0.01, 0.1, 0.3, 1.5, 3 and 10 mg/kg. Patients were allowed to have had prior anti-PD-1, anti-PD-L1 or anti-CTLA-4 therapy, and 40% of the dose-escalation patients had been treated with checkpoint inhibitors. Partial responses occurred in three dose-escalation patients: two with cutaneous melanoma and one with hepatocellular carcinoma. The dose-escalation cohort was 80% to 90% male with a mean age of about 60 years, ranging from about 23 to 85. Of the 50 to 55 patients in dose escalation, 19 had hepatocellular carcinoma, some 15 had melanoma, 9 had renal cell carcinoma and 9 had head and neck cancer. Broad study findings and their caveats: At doses of 0.1 to 3.0 mg/kg, clonal expansion of both CD4+ and CD8+ blood T cells was observed from baseline to week 6. Which antigens the clonally expanded peripheral T cells were specific for was not determined. On average, CD8+ T cells showed more expanded clones than CD4+ T cells after ivuxolimab. In the 0.1-3.0 mg/kg groups, partial responders had among the lowest normalized peripheral clonal expansion, particularly in CD8+ T cells. Low levels of normalized T-cell clonal expansion were also seen in some nonresponding patients.

Regarding this clone: Its antigen is still unknown. No base-level quality is on record; no much larger clone is a single base apart.

The trial excluded patients who had a history of autoimmune disease or who were on systemic immunosuppression. Peripheral blood for TCR sequencing was collected from all dose cohorts at baseline, on cycle 4 day 1, and on cycle 7 day 1. Samples came from an open-label, multicenter, first-in-human phase I dose-escalation trial of ivuxolimab. Adults with locally advanced or metastatic melanoma, renal cell carcinoma, hepatocellular carcinoma or head and neck squamous cell carcinoma were enrolled in the trial. CD4+ and CD8+ T cells were sorted separately from peripheral blood before TCR sequencing. The CDR3 sequence holds 16 residues, the cysteine and phenylalanine included. Solely the CDR3 DNA is kept, with 48 bases framed from the first base. A distance of 17 bases separates the germline ends of V and J, which lose 5 bases and 3 bases respectively. In the germline V gene (reference sequence), CDR1 corresponds to MNHEY and CDR2 to SMNVEV.

Genomic DNA was extracted from sorted cells for sequencing of the TCRbeta CDR3 region. The immunoSEQ Assay was used to sequence the TCRbeta CDR3 regions. TCRdb carries this immuneACCESS record with in-frame sequences only. Its versions omit some clonotypes, under half of them owing to an unresolved V gene in the studies checked, with the rest unexplained. This sample gives about 62,000 clones in total; roughly 78% of them show up just once. In total, the top ten clones hold roughly 10% of the sample. The source is an adult with an advanced solid tumor such as melanoma, head and neck, liver or kidney cancer. The chain is encoded by TRBV27 joined to TRBJ1-3, with the D gene too uncertain to name. Source: CD4+ or CD8+ T cells sorted from blood, taken in a trial of the OX40 agonist ivuxolimab. In nucleotides, the sequence is TGTGCCAGCAGTCCCTCGGTGACGGAGAGTGGAAACACCATATATTTT. This is translated as CASSPSVTESGNTIYF.